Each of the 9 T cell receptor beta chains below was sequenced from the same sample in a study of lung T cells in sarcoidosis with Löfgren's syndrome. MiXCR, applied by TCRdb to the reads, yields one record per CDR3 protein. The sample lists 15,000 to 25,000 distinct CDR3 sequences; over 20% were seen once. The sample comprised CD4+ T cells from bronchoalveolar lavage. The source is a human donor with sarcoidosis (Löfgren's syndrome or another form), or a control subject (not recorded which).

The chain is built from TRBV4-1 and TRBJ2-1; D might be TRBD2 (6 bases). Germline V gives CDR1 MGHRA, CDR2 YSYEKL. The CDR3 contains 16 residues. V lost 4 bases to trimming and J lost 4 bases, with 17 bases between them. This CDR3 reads CASSPSSSVGYNEQFF. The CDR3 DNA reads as TGCGCCAGCAGCCCATCCTCTAGCGTGGGGTACAATGAGCAGTTCTTC.

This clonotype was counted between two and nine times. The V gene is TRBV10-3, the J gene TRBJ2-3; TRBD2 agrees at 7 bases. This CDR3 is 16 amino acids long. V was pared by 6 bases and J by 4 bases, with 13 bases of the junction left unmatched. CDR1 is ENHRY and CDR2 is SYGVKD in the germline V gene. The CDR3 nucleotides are TGTGCCATCAGCCTCGGACTAGACGGTAGCGCAGATACGCAGTATTTT. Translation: CAISLGLDGSADTQYF.

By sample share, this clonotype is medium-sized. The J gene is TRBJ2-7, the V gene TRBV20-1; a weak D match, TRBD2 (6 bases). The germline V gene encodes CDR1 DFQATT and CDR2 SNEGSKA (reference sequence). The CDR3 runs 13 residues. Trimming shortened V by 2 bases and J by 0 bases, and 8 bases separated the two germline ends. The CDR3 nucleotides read TGCAGTGCTAGACAACTAGCCTCCTACGAGCAGTACTTC. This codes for CSARQLASYEQYF.

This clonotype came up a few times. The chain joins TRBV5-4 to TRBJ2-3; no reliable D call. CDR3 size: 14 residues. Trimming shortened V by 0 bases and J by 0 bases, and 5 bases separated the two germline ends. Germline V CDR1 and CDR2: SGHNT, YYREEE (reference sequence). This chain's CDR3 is CASSLGSSTDTQYF. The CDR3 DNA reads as TGTGCCAGCAGCTTGGGAAGTAGCACAGATACGCAGTATTTT.

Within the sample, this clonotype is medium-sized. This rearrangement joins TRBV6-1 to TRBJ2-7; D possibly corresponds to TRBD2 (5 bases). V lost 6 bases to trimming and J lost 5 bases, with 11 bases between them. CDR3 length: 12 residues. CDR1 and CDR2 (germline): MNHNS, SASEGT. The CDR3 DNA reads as TGTGCCAGCAGCATCCCGGGGAACGAGCAGTACTTC. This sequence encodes CASSIPGNEQYF.

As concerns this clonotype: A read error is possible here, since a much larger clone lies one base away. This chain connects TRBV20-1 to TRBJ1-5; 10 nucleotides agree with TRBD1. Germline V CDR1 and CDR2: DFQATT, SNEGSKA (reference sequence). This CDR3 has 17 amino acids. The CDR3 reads CSATTGTGVAGNQSQHF. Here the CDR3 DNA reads TGCAGTGCTACTACAGGGACAGGGGTCGCCGGCAATCAGTCCCAGCATTTT.

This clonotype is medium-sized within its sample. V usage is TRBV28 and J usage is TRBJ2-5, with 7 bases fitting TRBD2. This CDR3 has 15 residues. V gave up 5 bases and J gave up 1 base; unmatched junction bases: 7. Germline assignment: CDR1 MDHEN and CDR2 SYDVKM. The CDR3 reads CASSRWAGVQETQYF. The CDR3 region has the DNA TGTGCCAGCAGTCGATGGGCGGGGGTCCAAGAGACCCAGTACTTC.

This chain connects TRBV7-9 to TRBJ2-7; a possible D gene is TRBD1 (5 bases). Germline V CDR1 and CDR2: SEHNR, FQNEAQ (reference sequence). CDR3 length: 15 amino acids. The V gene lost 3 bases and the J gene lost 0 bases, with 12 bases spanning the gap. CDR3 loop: CASSFDRWSSYEQYF. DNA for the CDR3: TGTGCCAGCAGCTTTGACAGATGGTCCTCCTACGAGCAGTACTTC.

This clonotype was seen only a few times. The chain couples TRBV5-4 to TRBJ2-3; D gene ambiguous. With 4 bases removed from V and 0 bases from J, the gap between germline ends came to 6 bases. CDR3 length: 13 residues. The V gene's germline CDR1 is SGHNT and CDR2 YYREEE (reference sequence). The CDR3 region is CASSPGSTDTQYF. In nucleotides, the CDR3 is TGTGCCAGCAGCCCCGGAAGCACAGATACGCAGTATTTT.